The 7 T cell receptor beta chains listed next were all sequenced from one sample in a study of neoadjuvant anti-PD-1 for oral cavity cancer. Clones were sequenced by immunoSEQ multiplex PCR, and TCRdb holds only the in-frame ones, with some missing. Here the sample spans over 6,500 clones, around 82% being singletons. Sequencing used PBMCs, obtained before nivolumab (anti-PD-1) treatment. Receptors originate from a person aged 40-85 years with oral cavity squamous cell carcinoma.

The CDR3 spells CASRRQGEDGYTF. The CDR3 DNA reads as TGTGCCAGTAGGAGGCAGGGGGAGGATGGCTACACCTTC. The rearrangement links TRBV19 to TRBJ1-2; 7 positions match TRBD1. CDR1 is LNHDA, CDR2 SQIVND, per germline (reference sequence). This CDR3 is 13 amino acids long. J gave up 6 bases and V 6 bases, and 7 bases lay outside the gene matches.

The chain combines TRBV9 with TRBJ2-3; 11 bases fit TRBD2. Per germline, CDR1 SGDLS and CDR2 YYNGEE. The CDR3 has 17 amino acids. The ends lost 4 bases at V and 2 bases at J; junction bases unmatched: 9. CDR3 protein: CASSPMTSGANTDTQYF. CDR3 coding DNA: TGTGCCAGCAGCCCGATGACTAGCGGGGCAAACACAGATACGCAGTATTTT.

The count of this clone is one. The chain employs TRBV4-2 and TRBJ1-2; D might be TRBD1 (6 bases). The V end was cut by 0 bases, the J end by 6 bases, with 17 bases between. The CDR3 is made up of 16 amino acids. The germline V gene has CDR1 LGHNA and CDR2 YNFKEQ. The CDR3 spells CASSQESRRGTDGYTF. DNA of the CDR3: TGTGCCAGCAGCCAAGAGTCGCGCAGGGGAACGGATGGCTACACCTTC.

A few counts support this clone. The chain joins TRBV13 to TRBJ1-1, with 7 bases matching TRBD1. The J segment lost 6 bases and the V segment lost 5 bases, leaving 15 bases of the junction unmatched. CDR1 and CDR2 from the germline V gene are PRHDT and FYEKMQ (reference sequence). The CDR3 runs 16 residues. CDR3 nucleotides: TGTGCCAGCAGCCCCGGACAAGGGACAGTTCACTCTGAAGCTTTCTTT. Amino acid sequence: CASSPGQGTVHSEAFF.

The chain is built from TRBV4-3 and TRBJ1-1; no firm D call. Looked up from germline, CDR1 is LGHNA and CDR2 is YSLEER. V was cut by 0 bases and J by 0 bases, with 8 bases left in between. The CDR3 covers 15 residues. CDR3 protein: CASSQDFIMNTEAFF. The CDR3 DNA is TGCGCCAGCAGCCAAGACTTCATTATGAACACTGAAGCTTTCTTT.

This CDR3 reads CASSSDRGQSYGYTF. CDR3 nucleotides: TGTGCCAGCAGCTCCGACAGGGGGCAGAGCTATGGCTACACCTTC. The chain recombines TRBV7-9 with TRBJ1-2; 10 bases agree with TRBD1. Trimming at V came to 4 bases and at J to 4 bases, leaving 6 bases not matched to a gene. This CDR3 is 15 amino acids long. Germline V CDR1 and CDR2: SEHNR, FQNEAQ (reference sequence). Complete variable domain (other parts from reference TRBV7-9 and TRBJ1-2): DTGVSQNPRHKITKRGQNVTFRCDPISEHNRLYWYRQTLGQGPEFLTYFQNEAQLEKSRLLSDRFSAERPKGSFSTLEIQRTEQGDSAMYLCASSSDRGQSYGYTFGSGTRLTVV.

This clone was found a few times. J is TRBJ1-2 and V is TRBV15; maybe TRBD1 (5 bases). CDR1 is LNHNV, CDR2 YYDKDF, per germline (reference sequence). The CDR3 totals 15 residues. V lost 3 bases and J lost 7, with 18 bases in between. The CDR3 protein is CATSSIEGRKGGYTF. Here the CDR3 DNA reads TGTGCCACCAGCAGCATTGAGGGGCGTAAGGGTGGCTACACCTTC.